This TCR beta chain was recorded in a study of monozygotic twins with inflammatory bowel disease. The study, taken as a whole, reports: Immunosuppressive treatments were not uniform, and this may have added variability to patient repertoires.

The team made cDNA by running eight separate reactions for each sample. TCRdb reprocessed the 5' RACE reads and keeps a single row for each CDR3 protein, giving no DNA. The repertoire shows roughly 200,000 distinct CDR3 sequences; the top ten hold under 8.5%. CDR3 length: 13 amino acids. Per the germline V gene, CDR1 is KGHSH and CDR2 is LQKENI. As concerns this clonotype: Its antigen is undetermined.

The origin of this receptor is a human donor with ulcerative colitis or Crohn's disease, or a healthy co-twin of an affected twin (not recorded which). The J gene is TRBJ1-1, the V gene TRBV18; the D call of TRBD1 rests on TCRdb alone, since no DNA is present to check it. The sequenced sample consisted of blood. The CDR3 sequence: CASSPLAGVEAFF. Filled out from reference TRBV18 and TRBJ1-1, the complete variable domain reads NAGVMQNPRHLVRRRGQEARLRCSPMKGHSHVYWYRQLPEEGLKFMVYLQKENIIDESGMPKERFSAEFPKEGPSILRIQQVVRGDSAAYFCASSPLAGVEAFFGQGTRLTVV.